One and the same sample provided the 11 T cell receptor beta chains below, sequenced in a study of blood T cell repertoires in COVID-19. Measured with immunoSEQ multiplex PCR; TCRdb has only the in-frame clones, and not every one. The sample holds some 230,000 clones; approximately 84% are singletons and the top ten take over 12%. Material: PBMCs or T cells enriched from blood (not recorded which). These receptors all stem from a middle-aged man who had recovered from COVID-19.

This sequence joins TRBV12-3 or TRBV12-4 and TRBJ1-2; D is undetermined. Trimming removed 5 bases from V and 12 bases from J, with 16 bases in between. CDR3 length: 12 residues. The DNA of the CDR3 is TGTGCCAGCAGTACGGACGTACGGCGGGACACCTTC. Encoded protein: CASSTDVRRDTF.

The CDR3 spells CASSLGAGKSTDTQYF. In DNA form, the CDR3 reads TGTGCCAGCAGCTTGGGGGCGGGAAAGAGCACAGATACGCAGTATTTT. This rearrangement joins TRBV5-4 to TRBJ2-3, with D perhaps TRBD2 (6 bases). The CDR3 consists of 16 residues. V lost 0 bases to trimming and J lost 0 bases, with 11 bases between them. Germline V gives CDR1 SGHNT, CDR2 YYREEE (reference sequence).

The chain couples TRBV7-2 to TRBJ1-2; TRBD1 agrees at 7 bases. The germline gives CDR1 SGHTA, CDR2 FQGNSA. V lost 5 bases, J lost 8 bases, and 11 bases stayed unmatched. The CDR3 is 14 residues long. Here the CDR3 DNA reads TGTGCCAGCAGCCCCCACCGGACAGGTAACGGCTACACCTTC. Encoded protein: CASSPHRTGNGYTF.

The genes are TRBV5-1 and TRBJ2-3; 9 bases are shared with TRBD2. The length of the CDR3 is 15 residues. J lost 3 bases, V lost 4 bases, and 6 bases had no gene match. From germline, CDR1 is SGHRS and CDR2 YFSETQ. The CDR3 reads CASSPRLAETDTQYF. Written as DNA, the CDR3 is TGCGCCAGCAGCCCAAGACTAGCGGAAACAGATACGCAGTATTTT.

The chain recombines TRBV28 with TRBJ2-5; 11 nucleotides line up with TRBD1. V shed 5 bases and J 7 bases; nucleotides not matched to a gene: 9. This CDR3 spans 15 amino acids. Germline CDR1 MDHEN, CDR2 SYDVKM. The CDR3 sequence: CASSSPGQGVGTQYF. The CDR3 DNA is TGTGCCAGCAGTAGCCCGGGACAGGGGGTCGGGACCCAGTACTTC.

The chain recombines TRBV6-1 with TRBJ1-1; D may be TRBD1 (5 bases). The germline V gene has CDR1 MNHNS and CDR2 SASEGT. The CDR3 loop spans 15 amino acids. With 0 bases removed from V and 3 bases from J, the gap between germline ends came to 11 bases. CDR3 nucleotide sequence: TGTGCCAGCAGTGAAGCAAGGGGCTGGTACACTGAAGCTTTCTTT. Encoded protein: CASSEARGWYTEAFF.

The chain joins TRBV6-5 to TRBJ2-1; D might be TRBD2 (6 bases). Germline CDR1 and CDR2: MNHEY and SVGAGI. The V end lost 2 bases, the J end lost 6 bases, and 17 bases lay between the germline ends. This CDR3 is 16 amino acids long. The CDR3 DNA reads TGTGCCAGCAGTTACCAGGGACTCCAGGAAGTCAATGAGCAGTTCTTC. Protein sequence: CASSYQGLQEVNEQFF.

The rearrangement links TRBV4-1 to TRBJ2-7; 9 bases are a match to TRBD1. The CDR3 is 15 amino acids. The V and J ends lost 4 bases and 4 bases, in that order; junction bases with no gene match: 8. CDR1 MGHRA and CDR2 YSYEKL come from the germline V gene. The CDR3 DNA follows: TGCGCCAGCAGCCTCCAGGGACAGGGAGATTACGAGCAGTACTTC. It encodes CASSLQGQGDYEQYF.

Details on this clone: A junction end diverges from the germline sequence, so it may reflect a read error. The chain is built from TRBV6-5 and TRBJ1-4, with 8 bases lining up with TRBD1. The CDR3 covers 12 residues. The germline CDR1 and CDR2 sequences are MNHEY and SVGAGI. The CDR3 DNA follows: TGTGCCAGCAGCGCCCAATTTGGACAGGGACAGTTT. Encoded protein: CASSAQFGQGQF.

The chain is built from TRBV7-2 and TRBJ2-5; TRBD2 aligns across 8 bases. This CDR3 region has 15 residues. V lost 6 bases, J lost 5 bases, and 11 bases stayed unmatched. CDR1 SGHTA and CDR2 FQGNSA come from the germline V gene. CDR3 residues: CASSPPGTRQETQYF. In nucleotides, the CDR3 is TGTGCCAGCAGTCCTCCCGGGACTAGACAGGAGACCCAGTACTTC.

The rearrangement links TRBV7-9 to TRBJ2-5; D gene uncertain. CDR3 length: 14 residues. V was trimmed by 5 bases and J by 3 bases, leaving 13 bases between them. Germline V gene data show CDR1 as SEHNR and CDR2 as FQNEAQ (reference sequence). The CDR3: CASSRYNEKETQYF. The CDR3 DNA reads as TGTGCCAGCAGCCGATATAACGAGAAAGAGACCCAGTACTTC.